One T cell receptor (beta chain) is described in this entry. The target antigen is unknown. V lost 6 bases, J lost 8 bases, and 10 bases lay in between. Germline V gives CDR1 MNHEY, CDR2 SVGAGI. This CDR3 region has 12 residues. The treatment denotes: around 19 received Ad26.COV2.S at low or high dose, single or two shots; a few received placebo; per-sample allocation not given. Samples analyzed were those drawn on day 63 after the first vaccine or placebo injection. Donor was an adult aged 18-55 years in Boston. The data originate from a study of Ad26.COV2.S vaccination and SARS-CoV-2 variants. General observations from the study: People who got the vaccine or the placebo had similar non-spike TCR breadth.

The repertoire was sequenced with immunoSEQ multiplex PCR; TCRdb's copy has only in-frame clones and lacks some. Here the sample spans hundreds of thousands of clones, 89% being singletons. This TCR derives from a person between 18 and 59 years old who received the Ad26.COV2.S COVID-19 vaccine or a placebo. The V gene is TRBV6-5, the J gene TRBJ1-4; D not resolved. This sample comprised peripheral blood, obtained in a trial of Ad26.COV2.S vaccine versus placebo. Written as DNA, the CDR3 is TGTGCCAGCAGGGCTTTTCGGGAAAAACTGTTTTTT. Translation gives CASRAFREKLFF.